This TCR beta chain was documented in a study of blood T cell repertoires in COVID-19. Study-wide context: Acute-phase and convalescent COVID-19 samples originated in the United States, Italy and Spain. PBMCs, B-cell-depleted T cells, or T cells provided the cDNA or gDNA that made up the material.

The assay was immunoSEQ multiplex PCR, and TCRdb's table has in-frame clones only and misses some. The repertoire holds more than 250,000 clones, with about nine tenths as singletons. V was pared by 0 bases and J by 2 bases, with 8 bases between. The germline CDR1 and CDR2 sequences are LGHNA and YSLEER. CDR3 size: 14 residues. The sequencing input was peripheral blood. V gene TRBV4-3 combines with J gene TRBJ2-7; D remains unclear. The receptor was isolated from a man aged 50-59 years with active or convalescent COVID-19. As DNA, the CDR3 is TGCGCCAGCAGCCAAGAATACCACACCTACGAGCAGTACTTC. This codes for CASSQEYHTYEQYF.